This T cell receptor (beta chain) emerged from a study of T cell responses to AZD1222 COVID-19 vaccine. Whole-study context: Combined were second doses at about 4 or about 12 weeks.

The table came from immunoSEQ multiplex PCR; TCRdb's copy has only in-frame clones and leaves some out. The profile shows some 150,000 clones, under 95% of them singletons. General study points: Vaccination with two AZD1222 doses was followed by a rise in Spike-specific TCR breadth and depth. At baseline, seropositivity was found in only six AZD1222 recipients.

For this clone: Its antigen is as yet unknown.

This specimen was peripheral blood, taken on day 0 of AZD1222 vaccination. This receptor was obtained from an adult in good health.

CDR3 nucleotide sequence: TGTGCCAGTAGTTGGTGGGCCCCCGCGAACACCGGGGAGCTGTTTTTT. Its protein is CASSWWAPANTGELFF. The chain joins TRBV19 to TRBJ2-2; D unclear. V was pared by 5 bases and J by 0 bases, with 13 bases between. Germline-derived CDR1 and CDR2 are LNHDA and SQIVND (reference sequence). The CDR3 consists of 16 residues. The full variable domain, in which reference TRBV19 and TRBJ2-2 provide the parts outside the CDR3, is DGGITQSPKYLFRKEGQNVTLSCEQNLNHDAMYWYRQDPGQGLRLIYYSQIVNDFQKGDIAEGYSVSREKKESFPLTVTSAQKNPTAFYLCASSWWAPANTGELFFGEGSRLTVL.